The present TCR beta chain was sequenced within a study of memory CD4+ T cells and cytomegalovirus serostatus. As for the study in general: Donors were healthy Belgian adults, 10 or so CMV seropositive and approximately 25 seronegative.

Single viable CD3+CD4+CD8-CD45RO+ cells were sorted as the memory CD4+ T cells. Germline V lookup: CDR1 KGHSH, CDR2 LQKENI. The CDR3 is made up of 17 amino acids. Trimming took 3 bases from V and 6 from J; bases not matched to a gene: 13. This table comes from immunoSEQ multiplex PCR, and its TCRdb copy is limited to in-frame clones, with some not included. The profile shows some 35,000 clones, less than 80% of them singletons. The source of this sequence is an adult in good health and CMV-seropositive. This chain connects TRBV18 to TRBJ1-5, with 8 bases aligning to TRBD1. Sequencing was performed on memory CD4+ T cells from blood. This CDR3 reads CASSPANRGVSGQPQHF. CDR3 bases: TGTGCCAGCTCACCGGCGAACAGGGGGGTCTCGGGTCAGCCCCAGCATTTT.